Presented here are 15 T cell receptor beta chains from one specimen sequenced in a study of blood T cell repertoires in COVID-19. Assay: immunoSEQ multiplex PCR; the TCRdb copy retains only in-frame clones and omits some. The sample holds 100,000 to 150,000 clones, roughly 90% seen once. Sequencing was performed on peripheral blood. Receptors originate from a man aged 65 to 79 with active COVID-19.

Points on this clone: Other DNA sequences in this sample translate to the same CDR3. V is TRBV18 and J is TRBJ2-5, with 7 bases that match TRBD1. Germline CDR1 is KGHSH and CDR2 is LQKENI. Trimming removed 3 bases from V and 2 bases from J; junction bases left unmatched: 0. The CDR3 totals 13 residues. The CDR3 is CASSPGQQETQYF. The CDR3 nucleotides read TGTGCCAGCTCACCGGGACAGCAAGAGACCCAGTACTTC.

The CDR3 bases are TGTGCCAGCAGTTCGTACAGGGAGGAGACCCAGTACTTC. It yields the protein CASSSYREETQYF. The genes are TRBV28 and TRBJ2-5, with a possible D match to TRBD1 (6 bases). V dropped 4 bases and J dropped 5 bases, with 11 bases sitting between them. CDR1 and CDR2 from the germline V gene are MDHEN and SYDVKM. CDR3 length: 13 residues. Full variable domain (rest looked up from reference TRBV28 and TRBJ2-5): DVKVTQSSRYLVKRTGEKVFLECVQDMDHENMFWYRQDPGLGLRLIYFSYDVKMKEKGDIPEGYSVSREKKERFSLILESASTNQTSMYLCASSSYREETQYFGPGTRLLVL.

V is TRBV4-3 and J is TRBJ1-6, with D possibly TRBD1 on 6 matching bases. Trimming removed 0 bases from V and 5 bases from J, with 8 bases in between. The CDR3 covers 15 residues. The germline CDR1 and CDR2 sequences are LGHNA and YSLEER. CDR3 region: CASSQDRGNNSPLHF. As DNA, the CDR3 is TGCGCCAGCAGCCAAGATAGGGGGAATAATTCACCCCTCCACTTT.

The chain links TRBV28 to TRBJ2-3; 10 nucleotides match TRBD2. Trimming at V came to 3 bases and at J to 5 bases, leaving 2 bases not matched to a gene. Germline V gives CDR1 MDHEN, CDR2 SYDVKM. There are 14 residues in the CDR3. The CDR3 nucleotides are TGTGCCAGCAGTTTCCGACTAGCGGGAGATACGCAGTATTTT. Encoded protein: CASSFRLAGDTQYF.

This clone was found a few times. V is TRBV28 and J is TRBJ2-7; 7 bases are shared with TRBD1. J was trimmed by 7 bases and V by 5 bases; bases with no gene match: 8. The CDR3 extends over 13 amino acids. Looked up from germline, CDR1 is MDHEN and CDR2 is SYDVKM. The CDR3, as DNA: TGTGCCAGCAGTCCCAGGGACAGCCGGGAGCAGTACTTC. It is translated as CASSPRDSREQYF.

This clone has only one observation. The V and J genes are TRBV19 and TRBJ1-4, with 9 bases identical to TRBD1. Germline CDR1 LNHDA, CDR2 SQIVND (reference sequence). The ends lost 5 bases at V and 3 bases at J; junction bases unmatched: 4. There are 15 residues in the CDR3. CDR3 DNA sequence: TGTGCCAGTAGTTCTTGGACAGGGGCTAATGAAAAACTGTTTTTT. It is translated as CASSSWTGANEKLFF.

The genes are TRBV27 and TRBJ1-4; 7 nucleotides match TRBD1. The CDR3 covers 15 residues. J lost 0 bases, V lost 4 bases, and 2 bases had no gene match. CDR1 MNHEY and CDR2 SMNVEV come from the germline V gene (reference sequence). CDR3 in DNA: TGTGCCAGCAGTTCCCAGGGGGCAACTAATGAAAAACTGTTTTTT. Translated, it gives CASSSQGATNEKLFF.

This clone came up a few times. The chain links TRBV6-5 to TRBJ2-5, with TRBD1 matching 10 bases. Germline trimming cut 8 bases from V and 5 bases from J; bases unmatched to any gene: 8. This CDR3 is built from 14 residues. Germline CDR1 is MNHEY and CDR2 is SVGAGI. CDR3 loop: CASFDRGQSETQYF. The DNA for the CDR3 is TGTGCCAGCTTCGACAGGGGGCAATCGGAGACCCAGTACTTC.

The chain joins TRBV18 to TRBJ1-1; TRBD1 aligns across 7 bases. V shed 6 bases, J shed 1 base, and the junction held 5 bases outside the gene matches. The V gene's germline CDR1 is KGHSH and CDR2 LQKENI. The length of the CDR3 is 14 residues. The CDR3 sequence: CASSPDRKNTEAFF. For the CDR3, the DNA is TGTGCCAGCTCGCCGGACAGGAAGAACACTGAAGCTTTCTTT.

The chain carries TRBV7-3 and TRBJ2-6; no reliable D call. Germline V gene data show CDR1 as SGHTA and CDR2 as FQGTGA. This CDR3 is built from 15 residues. V gave up 4 bases and J gave up 2 bases, with 9 bases separating them. CDR3 sequence: CASSSNIPGANVLTF. The CDR3 bases are TGTGCCAGCAGCTCAAACATTCCTGGGGCCAACGTCCTGACTTTC. Full variable domain (missing parts from reference TRBV7-3 and TRBJ2-6): GAGVSQTPSNKVTEKGKYVELRCDPISGHTALYWYRQSLGQGPEFLIYFQGTGAADDSGLPNDRFFAVRPEGSVSTLKIQRTERGDSAVYLCASSSNIPGANVLTFGAGSRLTVL.

This clone has only one observation. Here the CDR3 DNA reads TGTGCCAGCAGCCCCGGGACACGGTCGAATGAGCAGTTCTTC. Translating gives CASSPGTRSNEQFF. The chain uses TRBV7-2 and TRBJ2-1, with D possibly being TRBD1 (6 bases). The V end lost 5 bases, the J end lost 7 bases, and 15 bases lay between the germline ends. CDR1 and CDR2 from the germline V gene are SGHTA and FQGNSA. The CDR3 spans 14 residues.

The CDR3 nucleotides are TGTGCCAGCAGTTACCTGAGACAGGTACAGAAAGAAAAACTGTTTTTT. Its translation is CASSYLRQVQKEKLFF. The V gene is TRBV6-6, the J gene TRBJ1-4; D is perhaps TRBD1 (6 bases). Germline CDR1 reads MNHNY; CDR2 reads SVGAGI (reference sequence). This CDR3 has 16 amino acids. V gave up 2 bases and J gave up 8 bases, with 18 bases separating them.

V usage is TRBV25-1 and J usage is TRBJ2-2; 10 nucleotides match TRBD2. This CDR3 is built from 14 residues. V was pared by 9 bases and J by 2 bases, with 3 bases of the junction left unmatched. Germline V gives CDR1 MGHDK, CDR2 SYGVNS. Here the CDR3 reads CASTSGINTGELFF. For the CDR3, the DNA is TGTGCCAGTACTAGCGGGATCAACACCGGGGAGCTGTTTTTT. The full variable domain, completed using reference TRBV25-1 and TRBJ2-2, is EADIYQTPRYLVIGTGKKITLECSQTMGHDKMYWYQQDPGMELHLIHYSYGVNSTEKGDLSSESTVSRIRTEHFPLTLESARPSHTSQYLCASTSGINTGELFFGEGSRLTVL.

This clone was seen a few times. The CDR3 region is CATRRGSNQPQHF. CDR3 bases: TGTGCCACCAGACGGGGGAGCAATCAGCCCCAGCATTTT. The rearrangement joins TRBV12-3 or TRBV12-4 to TRBJ1-5, with D perhaps TRBD1 (5 bases). The length of the CDR3 is 13 residues. Deletions cut 10 bases from V and 1 base from J, with 11 bases between.

The CDR3 here is CASRITGGDTEAFF. The CDR3 DNA reads as TGTGCCAGCAGGATTACAGGGGGGGACACTGAAGCTTTCTTT. The gene calls are TRBV4-2 and TRBJ1-1; 8 positions match TRBD1. The CDR3 runs 14 residues. Per the germline V gene, CDR1 is LGHNA and CDR2 is YNFKEQ. After removal of 6 bases from V and 3 bases from J, the junction contained 6 bases not matched to a gene.